This is a list of T cell receptor beta chains from one sample in a study of tumor-infiltrating lymphocytes in localized non-small cell lung cancer. Assay: immunoSEQ multiplex PCR; the TCRdb copy retains only in-frame clones and omits some. The sample lists 25,000 or so clones, around 75% occurring once. Sequencing was performed on lung tumor tissue. These receptors all stem from a human donor with non-small cell lung cancer. Each CDR3 is given with its conserved first and last residue. D genes are given only for firm matches. Rows give clone size only sometimes, using once, few, many, or a class for an expanded clone.

CDR3 protein	CDR3 DNA	D gene	V gene	J gene	clone size
CASSLEGGNQPQHF	TGTGCCAGCTCCCTCGAGGGAGGCAATCAGCCCCAGCATTTT	NA	TRBV18	TRBJ1-5	NA
CASSRAGLEEKLFF	TGTGCCAGCTCCCGCGCGGGGCTAGAAGAAAAACTGTTTTTT	NA	TRBV18	TRBJ1-4	NA
CASSFGTWGKLFF	TGTGCCAGCTCATTCGGGACGTGGGGAAAACTGTTTTTT	NA	TRBV18	TRBJ1-4	NA
CSVGLESQYF	TGCAGCGTGGGTTTGGAGTCGCAGTATTTT	NA	TRBV29-1	TRBJ2-3	NA
CASSTLAGATYEQYF	TGTGCCAGTAGTACTCTAGCGGGGGCCACTTACGAGCAGTACTTC	TRBD2	TRBV19	TRBJ2-7	NA
CASSHPGQGMTEAFF	TGCGCCAGCAGCCACCCCGGACAGGGCATGACTGAAGCTTTCTTT	TRBD1	TRBV4-1	TRBJ1-1	NA
CASRILGEGPNYGYTF	TGTGCCAGCAGAATCTTGGGGGAGGGCCCTAACTATGGCTACACCTTC	NA	TRBV5-6	TRBJ1-2	NA
CASSSGLAGGSNEQFF	TGTGCCAGCAGCTCCGGACTAGCGGGGGGTTCAAATGAGCAGTTCTTC	TRBD2	TRBV7-2	TRBJ2-1	NA
CASSLDGQGFRNEQFF	TGTGCCAGCAGCTTAGATGGGCAGGGGTTCCGCAATGAGCAGTTCTTC	NA	TRBV11-3	TRBJ2-1	NA
CASSLTTLGTDTQYF	TGTGCCAGCAGCCTCACCACATTGGGCACAGATACGCAGTATTTT	NA	TRBV5-4	TRBJ2-3	NA
CSALPGTGNSYNEQFF	TGCAGCGCCCTTCCCGGGACAGGGAATTCCTACAATGAGCAGTTCTTC	TRBD1	TRBV29-1	TRBJ2-1	NA
CASSHMGQGVRYASEAFF	TGTGCCAGCAGCCATATGGGACAGGGGGTTCGGTACGCTTCTGAAGCTTTCTTT	TRBD1	TRBV5-6	TRBJ1-1	few
CASSPGAGLLEKLFF	TGCGCCAGCAGCCCGGGCGCGGGACTTTTGGAAAAACTGTTTTTT	NA	TRBV5-1	TRBJ1-4	NA
CASSSYGGNNEQFF	TGTGCCAGCAGCTCGTACGGGGGTAACAATGAGCAGTTCTTC	NA	TRBV11-2	TRBJ2-1	NA
CATSRGRLNQPQHF	TGTGCCACCAGCAGAGGCAGGCTTAATCAGCCCCAGCATTTT	NA	TRBV15	TRBJ1-5	medium-sized
CASSHSGAPNSPLHF	TGTGCCAGCAGCCACTCAGGGGCGCCCAATTCACCCCTCCACTTT	NA	TRBV11-3	TRBJ1-6	NA
CASSDSVDRPLHF	TGTGCCAGCAGTGACTCGGTCGACAGACCCCTCCACTTT	NA	TRBV6-4	TRBJ1-6	NA
CASSLDLEGTEAFF	TGTGCCAGCAGCTTGGATTTAGAGGGCACTGAAGCTTTCTTT	NA	TRBV5-4	TRBJ1-1	NA
CASSLRTGANTGELFF	TGTGCCAGCAGTCTCCGGACAGGCGCGAACACCGGGGAGCTGTTTTTT	TRBD1	TRBV25-1	TRBJ2-2	medium-sized
CASSSSLGQVGELFF	TGCGCCAGCAGCTCCTCCCTTGGACAGGTTGGGGAGCTGTTTTTT	TRBD1	TRBV5-1	TRBJ2-2	few
CASSLTVLGELFF	TGCGCCAGCAGCCTGACAGTGTTAGGGGAGCTGTTTTTT	NA	TRBV10-2	TRBJ2-2	NA